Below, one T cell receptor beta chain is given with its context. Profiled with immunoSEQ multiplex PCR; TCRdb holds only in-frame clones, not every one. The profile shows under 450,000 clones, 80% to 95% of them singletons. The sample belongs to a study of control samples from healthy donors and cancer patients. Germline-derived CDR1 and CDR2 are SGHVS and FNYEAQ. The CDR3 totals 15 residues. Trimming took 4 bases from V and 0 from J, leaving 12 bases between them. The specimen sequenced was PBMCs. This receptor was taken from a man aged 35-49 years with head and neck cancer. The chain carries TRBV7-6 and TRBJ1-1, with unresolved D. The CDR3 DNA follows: TGTGCCAGCAGCTCCGGGAGACCGATGAACACTGAAGCTTTCTTT. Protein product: CASSSGRPMNTEAFF.